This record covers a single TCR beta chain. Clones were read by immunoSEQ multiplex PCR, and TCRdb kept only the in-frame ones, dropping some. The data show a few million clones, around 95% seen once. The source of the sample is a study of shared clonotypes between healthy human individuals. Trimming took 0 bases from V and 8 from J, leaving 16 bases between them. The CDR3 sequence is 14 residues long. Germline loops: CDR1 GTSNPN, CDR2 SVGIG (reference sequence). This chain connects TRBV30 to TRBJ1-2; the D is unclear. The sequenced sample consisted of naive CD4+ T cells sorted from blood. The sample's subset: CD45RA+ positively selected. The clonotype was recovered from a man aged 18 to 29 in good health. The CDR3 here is CAWSVAGSTWGYTF. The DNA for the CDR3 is TGTGCCTGGAGTGTCGCTGGCTCCACCTGGGGCTACACCTTC.